These 14 T cell receptor beta chains originate from one sample sequenced in a study of blood T cell repertoires in COVID-19. Method: immunoSEQ multiplex PCR; TCRdb's copy keeps in-frame clones and lacks some. The table records 100,000 to 150,000 clones, around 83% of them present only once. Sequenced input: peripheral blood. The origin of the receptors is an elderly man with active or convalescent COVID-19.

The rearrangement joins TRBV6-5 to TRBJ2-1; 8 bases line up with TRBD2. The V and J ends lost 5 bases and 6 bases, in that order; junction bases with no gene match: 9. Germline CDR1 is MNHEY and CDR2 is SVGAGI. The CDR3 length is 15 residues. For the CDR3, the DNA is TGTGCCAGCAGTATCCAGGGCGGGGGGATCAATGAGCAGTTCTTC. This codes for CASSIQGGGINEQFF.

This chain links TRBV6-1 with TRBJ1-5, with 9 positions matching TRBD1. V was pared by 2 bases and J by 6 bases, with 5 bases of the junction left unmatched. Looked up from germline, CDR1 is MNHNS and CDR2 is SASEGT. The CDR3 length is 15 residues. CDR3 bases: TGTGCCAGCAGTGAATGGGGACAGGGAGGTCAGCCCCAGCATTTT. It translates to CASSEWGQGGQPQHF.

The rearrangement uses TRBV10-3 and TRBJ2-3; no clear D. The V gene's germline CDR1 is ENHRY and CDR2 SYGVKD. The length of the CDR3 is 16 residues. The ends were cut back, 0 bases at V and 0 bases at J, with 10 bases in the middle. DNA for the CDR3: TGTGCCATCAGTGAGTCACCAGCGACTAGCACAGATACGCAGTATTTT. Residues: CAISESPATSTDTQYF.

This clone is a singleton in its sample. The gene calls are TRBV28 and TRBJ2-5; TRBD1 matches 11 bases. V shed 3 bases and J 5 bases; nucleotides not matched to a gene: 8. The CDR3 is 16 residues long. Germline V gene sequence: CDR1 MDHEN, CDR2 SYDVKM. The CDR3 loop is CASSLDRGLIGETQYF. The CDR3 nucleotides are TGTGCCAGCAGTTTGGACAGGGGGCTAATTGGGGAGACCCAGTACTTC.

The chain uses TRBV11-2 and TRBJ1-2; TRBD1 agrees at 8 bases. The CDR3 length is 13 residues. CDR1 is SGHAT and CDR2 is FQNNGV in the germline V gene. J gave up 4 bases and V 4 bases, and 2 bases lay outside the gene matches. The CDR3 DNA sequence: TGTGCCAGCAGCTCCGGACAGGGCTATGGCTACACCTTC. It yields the protein CASSSGQGYGYTF.

The chain carries TRBV10-3 and TRBJ2-5; 9 bases line up with TRBD2. This CDR3 is 14 amino acids long. J lost 5 bases, V lost 10 bases, and 11 bases had no gene match. Germline V gives CDR1 ENHRY, CDR2 SYGVKD. Here the CDR3 reads CATRRAGGHETQYF. The CDR3, as DNA: TGTGCCACCCGTCGGGCGGGGGGGCATGAGACCCAGTACTTC.

The chain has TRBV4-3 and TRBJ1-2; maybe TRBD1 (6 bases). V gave up 3 bases and J gave up 0 bases, with 11 bases separating them. The CDR3 loop spans 15 amino acids. The V gene's germline CDR1 is LGHNA and CDR2 YSLEER. CDR3 DNA sequence: TGCGCCAGCAGCCAGACAGGTGTTCCTAACTATGGCTACACCTTC. Its translation is CASSQTGVPNYGYTF.

This clone was counted a single time. The V and J genes are TRBV3-1 (or the pseudogene TRBV3-2) and TRBJ1-6; 12 bases agree with TRBD1. This CDR3 has 15 residues. V lost 4 bases and J lost 10; bases outside the gene matches: 5. Germline CDR1 and CDR2: LGHDT and YNNKEL (reference sequence). Here the CDR3 reads CASSPGGQGASPLHF. In DNA form, the CDR3 reads TGTGCCAGCAGCCCAGGGGGACAGGGGGCATCACCCCTCCACTTT.

Details on this clone: An end of the junction does not agree with germline; a read error may underlie this. The chain carries TRBV7-7 and TRBJ2-5; either TRBD1 or TRBD2 may supply D (6 bases each). Germline loops: CDR1 SSHAT, CDR2 FNYEAQ (reference sequence). The CDR3 is made up of 15 amino acids. The CDR3 sequence is CASSLGRTAEETQYF. Here the CDR3 DNA reads TGTGCTAGCAGCTTAGGGAGGACAGCGGAAGAGACCCAGTACTTC.

The V call is TRBV3-1 (or the pseudogene TRBV3-2), the J call TRBJ1-2; 10 nucleotides align to TRBD1. This CDR3 spans 15 amino acids. CDR1 LGHDT and CDR2 YNNKEL come from the germline V gene (reference sequence). Trimming at V came to 5 bases and at J to 6 bases, leaving 9 bases not matched to a gene. CDR3 nucleotide sequence: TGTGCCAGCAGCAGACCCGGGACAGGGGTGAATGGCTACACCTTC. Its protein is CASSRPGTGVNGYTF.

The chain carries TRBV5-1 and TRBJ1-1, with 8 positions matching TRBD1. V was clipped by 1 base and J by 1 base; unmatched bases: 6. Germline CDR1 is SGHRS and CDR2 is YFSETQ. The CDR3 sequence is 16 residues long. The CDR3 DNA sequence: TGCGCCAGCAGCTTGACGACGGGACAGGAGAACACTGAAGCTTTCTTT. This encodes CASSLTTGQENTEAFF.

The CDR3 bases are TGTGCCAGCAGTTACAGCCGCGAGACCCAGTACTTC. Encoded protein: CASSYSRETQYF. The chain carries TRBV6-5 and TRBJ2-5; no firm D call. The V gene's germline CDR1 is MNHEY and CDR2 SVGAGI. The CDR3 covers 12 residues. Trimming pared 2 bases from V and 5 bases from J, leaving 6 bases between.

This clone was counted a single time. This CDR3 reads CASSQDRTGIFNEQFF. DNA of the CDR3: TGTGCCAGCAGCCAAGATCGCACGGGAATCTTCAATGAGCAGTTCTTC. The V and J genes are TRBV4-2 and TRBJ2-1, with D perhaps matching TRBD2 (5 bases). The V end lost 0 bases, the J end lost 6 bases, and 15 bases lay between the germline ends. In germline, CDR1 is LGHNA, CDR2 YNFKEQ. The CDR3 runs 16 residues.

This chain connects TRBV28 to TRBJ1-2, with no clear D. V shed 6 bases and J shed 8 bases, with 16 bases lying between them. This CDR3 is 13 amino acids long. CDR1 and CDR2 from the germline V gene are MDHEN and SYDVKM. The CDR3 region has the DNA TGTGCCAGCAGCGACACGATTGAAAGGGGCTACACCTTC. Protein product: CASSDTIERGYTF.